The rows below give T cell receptor beta chains drawn from one sample of a study of identical twins. TCRdb passed the 5' RACE reads through MiXCR, listing each CDR3 protein once. The sample carries 450,000 to 500,000 distinct CDR3 sequences, about 13% recorded once. This same sample was also part of a study on yellow fever vaccine responses in identical twins.

Sequenced: CD4+ T cells sorted from blood. The receptors originated from a woman aged 18-30 years in good health. Both conserved end residues are part of each CDR3. Fields, in order: V gene, clone size, D gene, J gene, CDR3 protein, CDR3 DNA. D genes are given only for firm matches. The size field is filled for only some rows; it gives once, few, many or a size class.

TRBV3-1,-,-,TRBJ2-5,CASSQSQVGTQYF,TGTGCCAGCAGCCAATCCCAGGTTGGGACCCAGTACTTC
TRBV6-6,many,-,TRBJ1-1,CVVGAMNTEAFF,TGCGTGGTGGGGGCCATGAACACTGAAGCTTTCTTT
TRBV16,few,TRBD2,TRBJ2-7,CASSLSGTSRYEQYF,TGTGCCAGCAGCCTCTCCGGGACTAGCAGGTACGAGCAGTACTTC
TRBV20-1,-,TRBD1,TRBJ2-7,CSANRDRGRGEQYF,TGCAGTGCTAACCGGGACAGGGGGCGAGGGGAGCAGTACTTC
TRBV4-3,-,-,TRBJ2-2,CASSQDLANTGELFF,TGCGCCAGCAGCCAAGATCTAGCCAACACCGGGGAGCTGTTTTTT
TRBV11-3,-,TRBD1,TRBJ1-1,CASSQGQGEMNTEAFF,TGTGCCAGCAGCCAAGGACAGGGGGAAATGAACACTGAAGCTTTCTTT
TRBV5-6,many,-,TRBJ1-4,CASSLWTSREKLFF,TGTGCCAGCAGCTTATGGACAAGTCGTGAAAAACTGTTTTTT
TRBV24-1,-,-,TRBJ1-5,CATSDLGQGYHF,TGTGCCACCAGTGATTTAGGGCAGGGGTATCATTTT
TRBV10-3,-,TRBD2,TRBJ2-5,CATHWKKREWGTQYF,TGTGCCACCCATTGGAAGAAGCGGGAGTGGGGGACCCAGTACTTC
TRBV7-9,few,-,TRBJ2-1,CASSLSSPIYNEQFF,TGTGCCAGCAGCCTCTCCTCCCCGATCTACAATGAGCAGTTCTTC
TRBV6-4,few,TRBD2,TRBJ2-3,CASSSGPLGGTDTQYF,TGTGCCAGCAGTTCGGGCCCATTGGGAGGGACAGATACGCAGTATTTT
TRBV7-2,many,-,TRBJ2-2,CASSLAQGRTGELFF,TGTGCCAGCAGCTTAGCGCAGGGGCGAACCGGGGAGCTGTTTTTT
TRBV3-1,-,-,TRBJ1-2,CASSQDPGGGYTF,TGTGCCAGCAGCCAAGACCCAGGAGGTGGCTACACCTTC
TRBV7-2,few,TRBD1,TRBJ1-1,CASSLAKGGLTEAFF,TGTGCCAGCAGCTTAGCGAAAGGGGGCCTCACTGAAGCTTTCTTT
TRBV20-1,-,-,TRBJ1-5,CSARDGSRDQPQHF,TGCAGTGCTAGAGATGGGTCCAGGGATCAGCCCCAGCATTTT
TRBV3-1,many,-,TRBJ1-2,CASSQVKYGYTF,TGTGCCAGCAGCCAAGTCAAGTATGGCTACACCTTC
TRBV27,-,-,TRBJ2-1,CASSLLSNSYNEQFF,TGTGCCAGCAGTTTATTATCCAACTCCTACAATGAGCAGTTCTTC
TRBV11-2,-,TRBD2,TRBJ2-1,CASSQAGVEQFF,TGTGCCAGCAGCCAAGCGGGGGTTGAGCAGTTCTTC
TRBV12-5,-,TRBD1,TRBJ2-2,CASGLYRGDTGELFF,TGTGCTAGTGGTTTGTACAGGGGCGACACCGGGGAGCTGTTTTTT
TRBV3-1,-,-,TRBJ2-7,CASSQGAGANEQYF,TGTGCCAGCAGCCAAGGGGCAGGGGCAAACGAGCAGTACTTC
TRBV27,many,TRBD1,TRBJ2-1,CASSRLRGLYNEQFF,TGTGCCAGCAGTCGACTGAGGGGGCTTTACAATGAGCAGTTCTTC
TRBV19,-,-,TRBJ2-7,CASSIGGLIYEQYF,TGTGCCAGTAGTATTGGGGGACTGATCTACGAGCAGTACTTC
TRBV4-1,few,-,TRBJ2-7,CASSQEVGLASEQYF,TGCGCCAGCAGCCAAGAGGTCGGTCTAGCAAGCGAGCAGTACTTC
TRBV10-2,-,-,TRBJ2-7,CASSIADLRGSEQYF,TGCGCCAGCAGTATAGCTGATCTGCGGGGAAGCGAGCAGTACTTC
TRBV24-1,few,-,TRBJ1-1,CATMGRGNTEAFF,TGTGCCACCATGGGGCGGGGGAACACTGAAGCTTTCTTT
TRBV28,few,TRBD1,TRBJ1-5,CASSLLGGVNQPQHF,TGTGCCAGCAGTTTACTAGGGGGCGTTAATCAGCCCCAGCATTTT
TRBV19,few,-,TRBJ2-3,CASSMGFSTDTQYF,TGTGCCAGTAGTATGGGATTCAGCACAGATACGCAGTATTTT
TRBV27,many,-,TRBJ2-3,CASSLRGGASDTQYF,TGTGCCAGCAGTTTACGTGGGGGGGCCTCTGATACGCAGTATTTT
TRBV12-3/TRBV12-4,-,TRBD1,TRBJ2-5,CASSFGINRGVQETQYF,TGTGCCAGCAGTTTCGGAATAAACAGGGGGGTCCAAGAGACCCAGTACTTC
TRBV7-9,many,TRBD1,TRBJ1-4,CASSLDRGTTNEKLFF,TGTGCCAGCAGCTTAGACAGGGGCACAACTAATGAAAAACTGTTTTTT
TRBV5-1,-,-,TRBJ2-1,CASSGGISYNEQFF,TGCGCCAGCAGCGGGGGGATCTCCTACAATGAGCAGTTCTTC
TRBV15,-,-,TRBJ1-1,CATSRYTGKNTEAFF,TGTGCCACCAGCAGATATACAGGGAAGAACACTGAAGCTTTCTTT
TRBV28,few,-,TRBJ2-5,CASSSLIQETQYF,TGTGCCAGCAGTTCCTTAATACAAGAGACCCAGTACTTC
TRBV2,-,-,TRBJ2-3,CASRRAMAFF,TGTGCCAGCAGGCGGGCCATGGCGTTCTTT